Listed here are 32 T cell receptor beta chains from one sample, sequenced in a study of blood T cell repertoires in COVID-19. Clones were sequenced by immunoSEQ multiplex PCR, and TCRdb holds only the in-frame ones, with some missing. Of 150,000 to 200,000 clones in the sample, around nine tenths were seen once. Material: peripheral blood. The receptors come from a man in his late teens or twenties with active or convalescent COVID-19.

This chain's CDR3 is CASTTRTGKETQYF. The CDR3 nucleotides are TGTGCCAGCACCACGCGGACAGGGAAAGAGACCCAGTACTTC. The gene calls are TRBV5-5 and TRBJ2-5; 8 nucleotides agree with TRBD1. Per the germline V gene, CDR1 is SGHKS and CDR2 is YYEKEE (reference sequence). This CDR3 is built from 14 residues. After removal of 6 bases from V and 3 bases from J, the junction contained 7 bases not matched to a gene.

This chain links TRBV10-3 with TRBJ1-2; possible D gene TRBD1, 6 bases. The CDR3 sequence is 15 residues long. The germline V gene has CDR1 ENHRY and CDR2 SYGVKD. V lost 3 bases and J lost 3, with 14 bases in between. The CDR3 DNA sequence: TGTGCCATCAGTGAAGAGGACAGTGGGTACTATGGCTACACCTTC. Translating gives CAISEEDSGYYGYTF.

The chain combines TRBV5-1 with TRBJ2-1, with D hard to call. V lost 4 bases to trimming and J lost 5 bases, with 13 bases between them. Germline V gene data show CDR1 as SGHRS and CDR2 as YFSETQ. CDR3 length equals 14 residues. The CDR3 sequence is CASSLASQDNEQFF. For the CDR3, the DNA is TGCGCCAGCAGCCTGGCCTCCCAGGACAATGAGCAGTTCTTC.

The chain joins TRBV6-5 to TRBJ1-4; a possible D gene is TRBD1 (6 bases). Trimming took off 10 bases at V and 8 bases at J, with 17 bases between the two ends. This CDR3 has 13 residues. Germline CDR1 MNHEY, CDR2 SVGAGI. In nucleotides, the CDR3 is TGTGCCACCTCCCGTGGGGGCCGGGAAAAACTGTTTTTT. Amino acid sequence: CATSRGGREKLFF.

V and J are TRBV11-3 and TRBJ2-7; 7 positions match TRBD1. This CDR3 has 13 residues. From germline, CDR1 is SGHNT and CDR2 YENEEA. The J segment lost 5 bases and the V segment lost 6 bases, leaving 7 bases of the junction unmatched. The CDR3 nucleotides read TGTGCCAGCAGGGCCGACAGGGTCCACGAGCAGTACGTC. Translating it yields CASRADRVHEQYV.

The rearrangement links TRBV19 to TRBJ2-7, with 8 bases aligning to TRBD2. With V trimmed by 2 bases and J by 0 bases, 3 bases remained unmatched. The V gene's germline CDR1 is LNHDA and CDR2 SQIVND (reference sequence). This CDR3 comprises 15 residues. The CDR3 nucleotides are TGTGCCAGTAGTATAAGCGGGGGCCTCTCCTACGAGCAGTACTTC. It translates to CASSISGGLSYEQYF.

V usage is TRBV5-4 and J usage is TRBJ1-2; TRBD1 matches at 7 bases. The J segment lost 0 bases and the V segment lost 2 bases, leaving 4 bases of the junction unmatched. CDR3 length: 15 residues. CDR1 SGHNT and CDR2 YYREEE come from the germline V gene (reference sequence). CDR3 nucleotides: TGTGCCAGCAGCTTAAAACAGGGGACTAACTATGGCTACACCTTC. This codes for CASSLKQGTNYGYTF.

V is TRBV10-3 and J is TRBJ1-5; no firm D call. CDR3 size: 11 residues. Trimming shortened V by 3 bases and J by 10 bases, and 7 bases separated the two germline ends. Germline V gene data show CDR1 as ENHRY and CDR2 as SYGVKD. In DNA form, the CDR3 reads TGTGCCATCAGTGAATCGGGTCCCCAGCATTTT. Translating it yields CAISESGPQHF.

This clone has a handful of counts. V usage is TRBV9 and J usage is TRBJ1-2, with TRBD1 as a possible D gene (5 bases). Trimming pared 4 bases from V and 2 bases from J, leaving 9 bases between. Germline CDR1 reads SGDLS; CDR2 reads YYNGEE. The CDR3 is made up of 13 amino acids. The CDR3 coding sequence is TGTGCCAGCAGCACCGGGGGAAACTATGGCTACACCTTC. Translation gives CASSTGGNYGYTF.

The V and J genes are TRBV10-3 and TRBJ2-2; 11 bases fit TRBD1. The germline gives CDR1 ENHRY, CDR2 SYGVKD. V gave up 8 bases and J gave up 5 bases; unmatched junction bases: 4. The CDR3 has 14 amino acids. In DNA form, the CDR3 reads TGTGCCATCGGGACAGGGGGTTTAACCGGGGAGCTGTTTTTT. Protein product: CAIGTGGLTGELFF.

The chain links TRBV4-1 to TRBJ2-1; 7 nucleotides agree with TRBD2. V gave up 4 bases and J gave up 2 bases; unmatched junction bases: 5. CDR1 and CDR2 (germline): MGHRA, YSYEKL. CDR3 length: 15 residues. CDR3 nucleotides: TGCGCCAGCAGCCCGCTAGCGGAAACCTACAATGAGCAGTTCTTC. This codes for CASSPLAETYNEQFF.

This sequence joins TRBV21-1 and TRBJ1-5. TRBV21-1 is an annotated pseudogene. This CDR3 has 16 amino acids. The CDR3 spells CASSKVWVRGGQPQHF. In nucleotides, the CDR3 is TGTGCCAGCAGCAAAGTCTGGGTTCGGGGAGGGCAGCCCCAGCATTTT.

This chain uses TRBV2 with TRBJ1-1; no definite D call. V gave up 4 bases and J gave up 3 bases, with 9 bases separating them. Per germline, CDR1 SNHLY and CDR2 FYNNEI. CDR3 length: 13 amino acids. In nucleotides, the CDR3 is TGTGCCAGCAGTGCAGAGCGGGACACTGAAGCTTTCTTT. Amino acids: CASSAERDTEAFF.

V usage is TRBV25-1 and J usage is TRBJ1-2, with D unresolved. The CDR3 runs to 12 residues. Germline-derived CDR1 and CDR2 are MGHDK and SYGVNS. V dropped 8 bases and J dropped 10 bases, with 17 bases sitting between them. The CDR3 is CASPGIRDDYTF. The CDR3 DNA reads TGTGCCAGCCCGGGGATCCGGGATGACTACACCTTC.

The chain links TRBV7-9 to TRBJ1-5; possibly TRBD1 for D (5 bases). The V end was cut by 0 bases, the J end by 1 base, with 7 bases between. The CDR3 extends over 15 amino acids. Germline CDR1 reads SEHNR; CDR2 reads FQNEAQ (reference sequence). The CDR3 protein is CASSLAGGSNQPQHF. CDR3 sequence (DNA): TGTGCCAGCAGCTTAGCGGGGGGGAGCAATCAGCCCCAGCATTTT.

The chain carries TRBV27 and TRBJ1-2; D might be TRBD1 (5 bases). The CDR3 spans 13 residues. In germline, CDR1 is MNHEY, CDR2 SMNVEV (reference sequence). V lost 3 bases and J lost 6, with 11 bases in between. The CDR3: CASSLTAGHGYTF. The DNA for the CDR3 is TGTGCCAGCAGTTTGACAGCGGGGCATGGCTACACCTTC.

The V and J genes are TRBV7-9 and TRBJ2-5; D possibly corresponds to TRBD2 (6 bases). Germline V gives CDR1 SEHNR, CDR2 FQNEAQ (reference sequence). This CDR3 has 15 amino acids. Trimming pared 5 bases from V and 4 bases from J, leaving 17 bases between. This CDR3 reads CASSENRLGSETQYF. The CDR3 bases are TGTGCCAGCAGCGAAAACCGACTAGGCTCAGAGACCCAGTACTTC. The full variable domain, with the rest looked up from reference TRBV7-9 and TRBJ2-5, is DTGVSQNPRHKITKRGQNVTFRCDPISEHNRLYWYRQTLGQGPEFLTYFQNEAQLEKSRLLSDRFSAERPKGSFSTLEIQRTEQGDSAMYLCASSENRLGSETQYFGPGTRLLVL.

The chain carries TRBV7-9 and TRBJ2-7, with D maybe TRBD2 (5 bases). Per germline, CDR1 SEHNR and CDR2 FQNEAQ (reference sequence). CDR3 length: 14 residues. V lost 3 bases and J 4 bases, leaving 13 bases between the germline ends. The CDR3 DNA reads TGTGCCAGCAGCTTCTCGGGCTCGGGGTACGAGCAGTACTTC. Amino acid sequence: CASSFSGSGYEQYF. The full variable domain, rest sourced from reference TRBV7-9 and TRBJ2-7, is DTGVSQNPRHKITKRGQNVTFRCDPISEHNRLYWYRQTLGQGPEFLTYFQNEAQLEKSRLLSDRFSAERPKGSFSTLEIQRTEQGDSAMYLCASSFSGSGYEQYFGPGTRLTVT.

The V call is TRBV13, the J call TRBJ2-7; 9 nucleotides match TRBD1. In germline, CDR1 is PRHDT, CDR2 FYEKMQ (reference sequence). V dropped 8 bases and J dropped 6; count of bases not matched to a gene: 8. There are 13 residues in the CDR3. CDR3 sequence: CASSRTGDVEQYV. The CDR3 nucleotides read TGTGCCAGCTCCAGGACAGGGGATGTCGAGCAGTACGTC.

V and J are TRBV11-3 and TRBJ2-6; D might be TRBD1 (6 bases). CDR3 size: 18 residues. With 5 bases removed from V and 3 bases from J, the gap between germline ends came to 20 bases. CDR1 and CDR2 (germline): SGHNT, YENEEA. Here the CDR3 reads CASSARQVLNRGANVLTF. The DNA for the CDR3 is TGTGCCAGCAGCGCCCGACAGGTCCTTAATCGTGGGGCCAACGTCCTGACTTTC.

In DNA, the CDR3 is TGTGCCATCAGTGAGAACAGGGAGAACACTGAAGCTTTCTTT. Translated, it gives CAISENRENTEAFF. The genes are TRBV10-3 and TRBJ1-1; perhaps TRBD1 as D (6 bases). The germline V gene has CDR1 ENHRY and CDR2 SYGVKD. CDR3 length: 14 amino acids. Trimming pared 2 bases from V and 1 base from J, leaving 8 bases between.

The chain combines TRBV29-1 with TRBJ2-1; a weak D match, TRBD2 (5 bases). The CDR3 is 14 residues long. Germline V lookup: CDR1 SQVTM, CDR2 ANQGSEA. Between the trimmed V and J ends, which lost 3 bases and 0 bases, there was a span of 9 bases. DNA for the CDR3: TGCAGCGTTGACTCGGGGAACTCCTACAATGAGCAGTTCTTC. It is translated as CSVDSGNSYNEQFF.

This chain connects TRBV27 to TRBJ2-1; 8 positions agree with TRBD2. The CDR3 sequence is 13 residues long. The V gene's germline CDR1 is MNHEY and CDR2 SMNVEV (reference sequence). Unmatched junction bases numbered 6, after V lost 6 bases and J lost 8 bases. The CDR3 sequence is CASRGTSLYEQFF. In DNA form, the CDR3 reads TGTGCCAGCAGGGGGACTAGTTTGTATGAGCAGTTCTTC.

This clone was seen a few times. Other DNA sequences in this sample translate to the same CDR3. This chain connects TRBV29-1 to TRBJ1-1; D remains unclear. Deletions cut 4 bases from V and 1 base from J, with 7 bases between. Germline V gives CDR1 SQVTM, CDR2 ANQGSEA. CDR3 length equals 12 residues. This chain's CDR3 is CSVAPGNTEAFF. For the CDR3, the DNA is TGCAGCGTTGCCCCGGGGAACACTGAAGCTTTCTTT.

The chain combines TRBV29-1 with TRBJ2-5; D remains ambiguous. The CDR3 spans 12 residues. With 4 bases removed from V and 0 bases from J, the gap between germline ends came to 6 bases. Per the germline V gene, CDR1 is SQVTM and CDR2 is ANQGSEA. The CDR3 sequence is CSVVSHQETQYF. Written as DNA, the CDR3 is TGCAGCGTTGTCTCCCACCAAGAGACCCAGTACTTC.

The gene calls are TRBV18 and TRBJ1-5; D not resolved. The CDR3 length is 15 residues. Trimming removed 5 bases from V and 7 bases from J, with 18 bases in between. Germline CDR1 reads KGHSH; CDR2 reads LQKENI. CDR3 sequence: CASSGGPAWEQPQHF. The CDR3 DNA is TGTGCCAGCTCAGGAGGACCTGCCTGGGAGCAGCCCCAGCATTTT.

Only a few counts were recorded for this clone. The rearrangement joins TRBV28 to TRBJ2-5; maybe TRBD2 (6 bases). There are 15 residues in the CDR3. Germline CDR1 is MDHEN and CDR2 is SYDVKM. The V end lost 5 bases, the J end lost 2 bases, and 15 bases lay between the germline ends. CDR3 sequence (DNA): TGTGCCAGCAGTCCGGGACTCGCATCTCAAGAGACCCAGTACTTC. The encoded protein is CASSPGLASQETQYF.

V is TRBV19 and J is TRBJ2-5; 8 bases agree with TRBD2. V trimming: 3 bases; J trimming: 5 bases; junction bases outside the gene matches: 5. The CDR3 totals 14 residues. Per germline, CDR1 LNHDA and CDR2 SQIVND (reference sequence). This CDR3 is CASSMIGRVETQYF. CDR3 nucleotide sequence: TGTGCCAGTAGTATGATCGGGAGGGTCGAGACCCAGTACTTC. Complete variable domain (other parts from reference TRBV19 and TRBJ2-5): DGGITQSPKYLFRKEGQNVTLSCEQNLNHDAMYWYRQDPGQGLRLIYYSQIVNDFQKGDIAEGYSVSREKKESFPLTVTSAQKNPTAFYLCASSMIGRVETQYFGPGTRLLVL.

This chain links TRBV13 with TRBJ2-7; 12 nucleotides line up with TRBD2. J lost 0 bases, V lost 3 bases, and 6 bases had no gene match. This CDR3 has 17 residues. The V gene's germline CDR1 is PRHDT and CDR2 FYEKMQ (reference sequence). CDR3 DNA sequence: TGTGCCAGCAGCTTCGGGACTAGCGGGCCAAGCTCCTACGAGCAGTACTTC. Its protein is CASSFGTSGPSSYEQYF.

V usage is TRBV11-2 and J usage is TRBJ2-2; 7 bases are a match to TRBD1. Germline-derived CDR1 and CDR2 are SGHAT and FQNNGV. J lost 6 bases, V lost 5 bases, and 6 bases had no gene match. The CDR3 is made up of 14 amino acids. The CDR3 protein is CASSINRGAGELFF. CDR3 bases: TGTGCCAGCAGCATCAACAGGGGTGCCGGGGAGCTGTTTTTT.

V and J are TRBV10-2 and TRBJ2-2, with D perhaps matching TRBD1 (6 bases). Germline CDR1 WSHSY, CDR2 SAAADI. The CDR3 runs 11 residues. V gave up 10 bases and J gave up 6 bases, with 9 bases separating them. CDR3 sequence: CATEGAGELFF. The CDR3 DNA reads TGCGCCACTGAGGGGGCCGGGGAGCTGTTTTTT.

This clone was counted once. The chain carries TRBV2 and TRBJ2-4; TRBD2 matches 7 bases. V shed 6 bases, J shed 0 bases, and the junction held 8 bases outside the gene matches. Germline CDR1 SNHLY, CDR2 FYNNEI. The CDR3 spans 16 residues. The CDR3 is CASRLRGDLAKNIQYF. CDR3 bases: TGTGCCAGCAGGCTTCGGGGGGATCTAGCCAAAAACATTCAGTACTTC.